The clone carrying this T cell receptor (beta chain) was detected once. The antigen remains unidentified. The junction and the germline gene differ at one end; a read error may be behind it. The data originate from a study of T cell repertoires in aging, cancer and after chemotherapy. Study background: Paired samples before and after chemotherapy came from chronic lymphocytic leukemia patients on fludarabine- or bendamustine-based regimens. Findings and limits, study-wide: Loss of evenness, beyond lost richness, contributed to age-related TCR diversity decline in cancer patients. In hematological cancer patients, infiltrated lymphoid organs may have impaired thymic emigration or peripheral T cell expansion.

Rearranged V-D-J TRB sequences were amplified with a mixed TRB-A/B primer pool. A single record per CDR3 protein comes from TCRdb applying MiXCR to the multiplex PCR reads. The sample holds over 2,500 distinct CDR3 sequences; 42% are singletons and the top ten take approximately 49%. CDR3 length: 14 amino acids. Per germline, CDR1 LNHNV and CDR2 YYDKDF (reference sequence). TCR beta rearrangements were amplified from peripheral blood genomic DNA. Sequenced input: blood. The chain employs TRBV15 and TRBJ1-1; D not certain. This receptor was identified in a human donor with a blood cancer. The CDR3 nucleotides are TGTGCCACCAACAGAGATCGAGGGTTTTCTGAAGCTTTCTTT. Its protein product is CATNRDRGFSEAFF.